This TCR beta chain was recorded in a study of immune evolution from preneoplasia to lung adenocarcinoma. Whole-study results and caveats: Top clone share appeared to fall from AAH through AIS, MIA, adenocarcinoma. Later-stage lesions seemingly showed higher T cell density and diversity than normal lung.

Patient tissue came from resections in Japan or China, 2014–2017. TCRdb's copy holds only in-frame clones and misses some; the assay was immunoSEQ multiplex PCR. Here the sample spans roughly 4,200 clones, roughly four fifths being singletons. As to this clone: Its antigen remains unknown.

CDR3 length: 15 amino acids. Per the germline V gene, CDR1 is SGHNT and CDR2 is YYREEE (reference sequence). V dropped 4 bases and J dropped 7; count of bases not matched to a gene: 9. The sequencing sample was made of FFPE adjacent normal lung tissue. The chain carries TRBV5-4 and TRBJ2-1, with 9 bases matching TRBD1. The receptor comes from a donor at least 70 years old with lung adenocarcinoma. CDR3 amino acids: CASSVGQGLGNEQFF. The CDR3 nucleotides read TGTGCCAGCAGCGTGGGACAGGGTTTAGGAAATGAGCAGTTCTTC. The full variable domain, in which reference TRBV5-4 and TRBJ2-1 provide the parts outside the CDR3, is ETGVTQSPTHLIKTRGQQVTLRCSSQSGHNTVSWYQQALGQGPQFIFQYYREEENGRGNFPPRFSGLQFPNYSSELNVNALELDDSALYLCASSVGQGLGNEQFFGPGTRLTVL.